This TCR beta chain was identified during a study of shared clonotypes between healthy human individuals (dated by TCRdb to about 2020). Concerning the study at large: Two women and a few men aged 18 to 49 years were included in the cohort. For each donor, three plates each were used for CD4 naive and CD4 memory, two plates were used for CD8 naive, and one plate was used for CD8 memory. The study deeply sequenced blood TCR repertoires of about 5 healthy adults to estimate repertoire size and the extent of clonotype sharing between individuals. Per donor, leukapheresis produced somewhere between about 0.85 and 8.9 billion PBMCs. To increase sequencing depth and limit assay-specific biases, TCR repertoire library preparation and sequencing were carried out by different laboratories using diverse techniques.

Using the deep immunoSEQ assay, TCR CDR3 regions were amplified from genomic DNA by multiplex PCR. Extracted genomic DNA from each cell subset was distributed evenly across all wells of several immunoSEQ 96-well plates, and each plate was treated as a replicate. For sorted subsets, each replicate PCR was loaded with 200 to 250 ng genomic DNA, equivalent to 25,000 to 35,000 T cell genomes. Purified libraries were measured with a Qubit 3.0 fluorometer, size-checked on a Bioanalyzer 2100, and measured again with the KAPA Library Quantification kit. Each immunoSEQ 96-well plate was sequenced on its own single-read 150-cycle Illumina NextSeq 550 flow cell. The paper's data handling went like this. Because only junctional sequences without quality scores were contained in the immunoSEQ output, filtering matching that applied to full-length reads could not be performed. Sequences were annotated with PyIR, a Python wrapper for IgBLAST v1.9, using IMGT germline references to assign V/J genes and CDR3. Reads were filtered out if the reads had weak V/J assignments (E-value above 1e-6), no CDR3, stop codons, out-of-frame junctions, or ambiguous translated residues. A V3J clonotype was defined by an identical inferred V gene, J gene, and CDR3 amino acid sequence. Percentage overlap between repertoires was computed as shared unique clonotypes divided by the size of the smaller repertoire. Three approaches were used to assess repertoire richness: RTK rarefaction, the Chao1 estimator, and Recon v2.1 estimates of unobserved clonotypes. For all TCRbeta clonotypes obtained by the gDNA method from four donors, generation probabilities were computed with OLGA. TCRdb carries this immuneACCESS record with in-frame sequences only. Its versions omit some clonotypes, under half of them owing to an unresolved V gene in the studies checked, with the rest unexplained. V, J and clone size are those of that table, while D and trimming were read from the DNA. The sample table lists approximately 1.9 million clones, approximately 92% of them with a count of one. About 1.6% of the sample goes to the ten largest clones.

Results and caveats for the whole study, not just this receptor: Pairwise subsampling indicated that sequencing depth was expected to affect the degree of clonotype sharing among donors. Only blood was sampled, and tissue TCR repertoires likely differ from those in blood. The genetic and exposure-history diversity represented was limited by the small number of donors. Incomplete sequencing was indicated by rarefaction of sorted-subset datasets, despite the large sequencing depth. Compared with non-shared clonotypes, clonotypes shared by all four sorted-subset donors had higher generation probabilities. Across a handful of donors, approximately 4.6% of naive CD4, roughly 3.5% of naive CD8, under 2.5% of memory CD4, and 0.3% to 0.45% of memory CD8 clonotypes were shared. Estimated clonotype richness was generally larger for naive than for memory subsets.

Of note for this clone: Its binding antigen is unknown. No much larger clone is present one base from it, and per-base qualities are unavailable.

CD8 naive samples consisted of CD45RO-negative cells that were positively selected for CCR7, yielding a CD45RA+CCR7+ population without TemRA cells. The donors were healthy, HIV-negative adults with no recently reported acute infections or vaccinations. Only Caucasian adults living in Nashville, Tennessee, USA were represented among the donors. Blood was obtained by leukapheresis, after which PBMCs were separated by Ficoll-Histopaque density gradient centrifugation and cryopreserved in liquid nitrogen vapor phase. Purity and quantity of every magnetically sorted T cell population were checked by analytical flow cytometry. From each sorted fraction, genomic DNA was isolated and quantified by UV absorbance on a Nanodrop 2000c. CDR3 length: 18 amino acids, cysteine to phenylalanine. Solely the CDR3 DNA is kept, with 54 bases framed from the first base. The germline ends are 21 bases apart after V is trimmed by 6 bases and J by 0 bases. For CDR1 and CDR2, the germline V gene lists MDHEN and SYDVKM.

Sequenced material: naive CD8+ T cells from PBMCs. The cell subset or site label on this specimen signifies: CD45RA+CCR7+. The clonotype comes from a man younger than 35 in good health. Some clones in this sample may be carry-over from other donors' samples. In this chain, TRBV28 is recombined with TRBJ2-1; a confident D gene designation cannot be given. At the DNA level, the sequence is TGTGCCAGCAGCCCGCGGAGCTGGGGAATTTCCTCCTACAATGAGCAGTTCTTC. It is translated as CASSPRSWGISSYNEQFF.